This TCR beta chain appears in the sequencing data of a study of cytomegalovirus exposure and HLA in healthy donors. A multiplex PCR was run with 60 Vbeta primers and 13 Jbeta primers. Method: immunoSEQ multiplex PCR; TCRdb's copy keeps in-frame clones and lacks some. The data show tens of thousands of clones, about four fifths seen once. CDR3 size: 14 residues. Germline V CDR1 and CDR2: SGHRS, YFSETQ. V lost 0 bases, J lost 5 bases, and 4 bases stayed unmatched. This clone was seen a handful of times. The clonotype comes from a man aged 50 or older in good health and CMV-seropositive. The sample was PBMCs. J is TRBJ2-5 and V is TRBV5-1; 7 bases fit TRBD1. CDR3 sequence: CASSLGTGPETQYF. CDR3 DNA: TGCGCCAGCAGCTTGGGGACAGGTCCGGAGACCCAGTACTTC.